The 15 T cell receptor beta chains in this list originate from one sample, sequenced in a study of CD8 T cells in ankylosing spondylitis. TCRdb redid the calling of the 5' RACE reads with MiXCR, one entry per CDR3 protein. Among 750,000 to 850,000 distinct CDR3 sequences listed, 10% to 15% were seen once. Whole-study findings and limits: For ankylosing spondylitis blood, a TCR beta motif of 7 to 9 highly homologous variants appeared characteristic.

Their antigen targets remain unknown. The sequencing sample was made of blood, either unsorted or a sorted T cell fraction (not recorded which). These receptors all come from a male donor with ankylosing spondylitis.

Ten or more counts support this clonotype. This chain links TRBV6-5 with TRBJ1-1; D is perhaps TRBD1 (5 bases). The CDR3 covers 13 residues. V was trimmed by 0 bases and J by 6 bases, leaving 8 bases between them. From germline, CDR1 is MNHEY and CDR2 SVGAGI. The CDR3 is CASSYSGDSEAFF. The CDR3, as DNA: TGTGCCAGCAGTTACTCAGGGGACTCTGAAGCTTTCTTT.

In its sample, this clonotype was seen a few times. The CDR3 coding sequence is TGCAGTGCTAGAATTTCGGGGGGGAGCGCAGATACGCAGTATTTT. It specifies CSARISGGSADTQYF. The chain is built from TRBV20-1 and TRBJ2-3; 8 nucleotides align to TRBD2. This CDR3 spans 15 amino acids. Looked up from germline, CDR1 is DFQATT and CDR2 is SNEGSKA (reference sequence). The V gene end was trimmed by 2 bases and the J gene end by 4 bases; junction bases not matched to a gene: 8.

At least ten counts were recorded for this clonotype. J is TRBJ2-7 and V is TRBV7-2, with 10 bases identical to TRBD1. The germline V gene encodes CDR1 SGHTA and CDR2 FQGNSA. The CDR3 has 15 amino acids. Germline trimming cut 3 bases from V and 3 bases from J; bases unmatched to any gene: 5. The CDR3 sequence is CASSLGTGDNYEQYF. The CDR3 DNA follows: TGTGCCAGCAGCTTGGGGACAGGGGACAACTACGAGCAGTACTTC.

The chain is built from TRBV20-1 and TRBJ2-7, with 8 bases fitting TRBD2. The CDR3 has 16 residues. V dropped 6 bases and J dropped 2; count of bases not matched to a gene: 15. Per the germline V gene, CDR1 is DFQATT and CDR2 is SNEGSKA (reference sequence). CDR3 sequence: CSALGIAGKQPYEQYF. The CDR3, as DNA: TGCAGTGCCCTAGGGATAGCGGGGAAACAACCCTACGAGCAGTACTTC.

DNA for the CDR3: TGTGCCAGCAGTTTGGCCGTCTGGCTTCACCCCGTCGAGCAGTACTTC. As protein: CASSLAVWLHPVEQYF. The gene calls are TRBV12-3 or TRBV12-4 and TRBJ2-7, with D unclear. V was pared by 3 bases and J by 6 bases, with 21 bases between. The CDR3 sequence is 16 residues long.

Only a few counts were recorded for this clonotype. The chain carries TRBV18 and TRBJ1-2; TRBD1 matches at 8 bases. V trimming: 5 bases; J trimming: 6 bases; junction bases outside the gene matches: 5. The CDR3 length is 13 residues. CDR1 and CDR2 from the germline V gene are KGHSH and LQKENI. In nucleotides, the CDR3 is TGTGCCAGCTCAGATGGGACAGGCGATGGCTACACCTTC. Its protein is CASSDGTGDGYTF.

This clonotype was counted a few times. V and J are TRBV29-1 and TRBJ2-5; D possibly corresponds to TRBD2 (6 bases). Germline values: CDR1 SQVTM, CDR2 ANQGSEA. With 4 bases removed from V and 5 bases from J, the gap between germline ends came to 14 bases. The CDR3 contains 13 residues. The CDR3 DNA is TGCAGCGTTGGGGGACTGTTGAGGGAGACCCAGTACTTC. Protein: CSVGGLLRETQYF.

This clonotype was counted at least ten times. The chain's CDR3 is CASTQSYEQYF. The DNA of the CDR3 is TGTGCCAGCACCCAGTCCTACGAGCAGTACTTC. The gene calls are TRBV6-2 or TRBV6-3 and TRBJ2-7; D gene ambiguous. This CDR3 region has 11 residues. Deletions cut 7 bases from V and 1 base from J, with 5 bases between. CDR1 and CDR2 from the germline V gene are MNHEY and SVGEGT.

This clonotype was seen repeatedly, ten times or more. The chain employs TRBV5-4 and TRBJ2-4; TRBD1 matches at 10 bases. CDR1 and CDR2 from the germline V gene are SGHNT and YYREEE (reference sequence). The V gene end was trimmed by 3 bases and the J gene end by 5 bases; junction bases not matched to a gene: 5. The CDR3 runs to 15 residues. CDR3 DNA sequence: TGTGCCAGCAGCTGGGACAGGGGATCTGAAAACATTCAGTACTTC. The encoded protein is CASSWDRGSENIQYF.

This clonotype was seen ten or more times. The chain is built from TRBV6-5 and TRBJ2-5; no clear D gene. Trimming removed 4 bases at V and 2 bases at J, with 11 bases between. CDR3 length: 14 amino acids. CDR1 MNHEY and CDR2 SVGAGI come from the germline V gene. This chain's CDR3 is CASSSTGFQETQYF. The CDR3 nucleotides are TGTGCCAGCAGTTCTACGGGCTTTCAAGAGACCCAGTACTTC.

This chain joins TRBV7-2 and TRBJ1-6, with 11 bases that match TRBD1. Germline V gene sequence: CDR1 SGHTA, CDR2 FQGNSA. J was trimmed by 13 bases and V by 3 bases; bases with no gene match: 5. The CDR3 has 14 residues. This CDR3 reads CASSLGQGDRPLHF. CDR3 nucleotide sequence: TGTGCCAGCAGCTTGGGACAGGGGGATCGGCCCCTCCACTTT.

The chain links TRBV7-2 to TRBJ1-1; D is possibly TRBD1 (6 bases). Germline values: CDR1 SGHTA, CDR2 FQGNSA. The germline V and J ends were trimmed by 1 base and 3 bases, with 9 bases remaining between them. The length of the CDR3 is 14 residues. This chain's CDR3 is CASSLERGDTEAFF. The CDR3 bases are TGTGCCAGCAGCTTAGAGAGGGGGGACACTGAAGCTTTCTTT.

This clonotype was observed a handful of times. The chain employs TRBV24-1 and TRBJ2-3; no clear D. The germline CDR1 and CDR2 sequences are KGHDR and SFDVKD. V lost 2 bases to trimming and J lost 0 bases, with 11 bases between them. The CDR3 is 16 amino acids. Written as DNA, the CDR3 is TGTGCCACCAGTGATTCAAGAGGATCCAGCACAGATACGCAGTATTTT. Its translation: CATSDSRGSSTDTQYF.

This clonotype turned up a few times. This chain connects TRBV5-1 to TRBJ1-2; D may be TRBD1 (5 bases). In germline, CDR1 is SGHRS, CDR2 YFSETQ. V shed 4 bases and J shed 3 bases, with 13 bases lying between them. There are 14 residues in the CDR3. The CDR3 spells CASSPGLGDYGYTF. CDR3 DNA: TGCGCCAGCAGCCCGGGACTTGGTGACTATGGCTACACCTTC. The whole variable domain, filled in from reference TRBV5-1 and TRBJ1-2, reads KAGVTQTPRYLIKTRGQQVTLSCSPISGHRSVSWYQQTPGQGLQFLFEYFSETQRNKGNFPGRFSGRQFSNSRSEMNVSTLELGDSALYLCASSPGLGDYGYTFGSGTRLTVV.

This clonotype was seen more than once but under ten times. The genes are TRBV4-1 and TRBJ2-7; D remains unclear. CDR3 length: 15 amino acids. The V and J ends lost 4 bases and 4 bases respectively, with 17 bases between them. Germline values: CDR1 MGHRA, CDR2 YSYEKL. CDR3 loop: CASSPSEARLYEQYF. CDR3 coding DNA: TGCGCCAGCAGCCCGTCGGAAGCTCGTCTATACGAGCAGTACTTC.